Listed here is a single TCR beta chain. What it binds is not known. Sorted subsets were amplified in replicate PCRs using around 220 ng DNA, approximately 30,000 T cell genomes. Data came from immunoSEQ multiplex PCR; TCRdb stores just in-frame clones and leaves some out. Here the sample spans 2 million to 2.5 million clones, 80% to 95% being singletons. The data originate from a study of shared clonotypes between healthy human individuals. Study-wide findings and caveats: Blood was the sole source, and tissue repertoires probably differ.

V gave up 3 bases and J gave up 7 bases, with 15 bases separating them. CDR1 is LNHNV, CDR2 YYDKDF, per germline (reference sequence). The CDR3 runs to 15 residues. Both subsets, CD45RA+ naive and CD45RA-negative memory, were split from the CD4+ cells. The chain employs TRBV15 and TRBJ1-4; a weak D match, TRBD1 (5 bases). Source material: naive CD4+ T cells from PBMCs. Subset described: CD45RA+ positively selected. The clonotype originates from a man between 18 and 29 years old in good health. Some clones in this sample may be carry-over from other donors' samples. This CDR3 is CATSSSGTAGEKLFF. The DNA of the CDR3 is TGTGCCACCAGCAGTTCCGGGACCGCCGGTGAAAAACTGTTTTTT.